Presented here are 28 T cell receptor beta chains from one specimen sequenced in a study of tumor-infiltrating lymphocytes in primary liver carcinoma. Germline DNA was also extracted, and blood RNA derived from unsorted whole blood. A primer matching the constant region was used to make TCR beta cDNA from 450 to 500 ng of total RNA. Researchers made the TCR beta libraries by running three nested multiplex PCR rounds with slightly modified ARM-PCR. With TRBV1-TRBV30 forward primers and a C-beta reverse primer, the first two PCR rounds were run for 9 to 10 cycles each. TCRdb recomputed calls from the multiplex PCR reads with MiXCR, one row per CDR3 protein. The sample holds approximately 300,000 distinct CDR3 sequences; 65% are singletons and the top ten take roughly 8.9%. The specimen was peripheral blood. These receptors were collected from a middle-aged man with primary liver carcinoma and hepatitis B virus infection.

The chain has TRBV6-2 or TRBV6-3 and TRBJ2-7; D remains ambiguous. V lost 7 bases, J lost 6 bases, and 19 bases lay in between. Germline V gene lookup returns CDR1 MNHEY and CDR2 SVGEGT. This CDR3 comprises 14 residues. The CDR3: CASMHAVTASEQYF. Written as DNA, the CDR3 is TGTGCCAGCATGCATGCCGTGACGGCCAGCGAGCAGTACTTC.

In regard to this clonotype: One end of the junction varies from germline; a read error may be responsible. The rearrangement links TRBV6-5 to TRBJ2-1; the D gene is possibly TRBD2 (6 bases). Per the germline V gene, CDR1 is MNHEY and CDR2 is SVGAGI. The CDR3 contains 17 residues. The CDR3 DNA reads TGTGCCAGCAGTCGGGGCCAAGGGCCGGGAGCCTACAATGGGCAGTTCTTC. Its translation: CASSRGQGPGAYNGQFF.

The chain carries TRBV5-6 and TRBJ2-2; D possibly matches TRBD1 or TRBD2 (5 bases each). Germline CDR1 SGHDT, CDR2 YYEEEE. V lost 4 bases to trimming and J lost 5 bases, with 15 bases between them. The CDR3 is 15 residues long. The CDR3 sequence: CASSVMGERTGELFF. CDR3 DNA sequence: TGTGCCAGCAGCGTTATGGGGGAAAGAACCGGGGAGCTGTTTTTT.

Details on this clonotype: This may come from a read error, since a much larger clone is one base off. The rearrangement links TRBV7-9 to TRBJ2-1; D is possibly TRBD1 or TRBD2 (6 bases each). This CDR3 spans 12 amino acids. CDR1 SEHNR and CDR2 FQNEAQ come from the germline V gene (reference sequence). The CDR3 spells CVSSNGGREQFF. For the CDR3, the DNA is TGTGTCAGCAGCAACGGGGGCCGTGAGCAGTTCTTC.

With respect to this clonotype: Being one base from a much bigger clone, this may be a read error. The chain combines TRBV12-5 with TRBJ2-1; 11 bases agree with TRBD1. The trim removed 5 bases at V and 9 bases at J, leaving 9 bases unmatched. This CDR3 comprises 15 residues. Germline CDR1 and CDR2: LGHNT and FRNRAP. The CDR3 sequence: CASGGDRGNRGEQFF. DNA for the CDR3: TGTGCTAGTGGTGGGGACAGGGGGAATCGCGGTGAGCAGTTCTTC.

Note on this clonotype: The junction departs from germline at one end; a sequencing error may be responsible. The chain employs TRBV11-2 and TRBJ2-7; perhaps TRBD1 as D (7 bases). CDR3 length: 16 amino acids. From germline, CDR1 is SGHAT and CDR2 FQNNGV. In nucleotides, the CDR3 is TGTGTCAGCAGCTTAGTAGGCGGGACAAGGACAGGCGAGCAGTACTTC. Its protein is CVSSLVGGTRTGEQYF.

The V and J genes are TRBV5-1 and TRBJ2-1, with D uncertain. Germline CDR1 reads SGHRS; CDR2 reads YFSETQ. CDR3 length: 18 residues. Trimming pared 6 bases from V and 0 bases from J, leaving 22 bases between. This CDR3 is CASNRDPRSPTSYNEQFF. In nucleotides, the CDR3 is TGCGCCAGCAACCGCGATCCCCGCAGCCCGACCTCCTACAATGAGCAGTTCTTC. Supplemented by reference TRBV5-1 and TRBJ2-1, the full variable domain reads KAGVTQTPRYLIKTRGQQVTLSCSPISGHRSVSWYQQTPGQGLQFLFEYFSETQRNKGNFPGRFSGRQFSNSRSEMNVSTLELGDSALYLCASNRDPRSPTSYNEQFFGPGTRLTVL.

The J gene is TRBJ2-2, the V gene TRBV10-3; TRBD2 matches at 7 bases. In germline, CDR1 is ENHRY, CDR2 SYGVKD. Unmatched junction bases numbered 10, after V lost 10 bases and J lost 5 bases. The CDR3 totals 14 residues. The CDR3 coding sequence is TGTGCCACCAAGGGACTGGGGGGGACCGGGGAGCTGTTTTTT. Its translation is CATKGLGGTGELFF.

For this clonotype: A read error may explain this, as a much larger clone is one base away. CDR3 in DNA: TGTGCCAAACAGGGCCCAACCTCCTACGAGAAGTACTTC. Encoded protein: CAKQGPTSYEKYF. The gene calls are TRBV6-5 and TRBJ2-7; a weak D match, TRBD1 (6 bases). From germline, CDR1 is MNHEY and CDR2 SVGAGI. The CDR3 is 13 amino acids.

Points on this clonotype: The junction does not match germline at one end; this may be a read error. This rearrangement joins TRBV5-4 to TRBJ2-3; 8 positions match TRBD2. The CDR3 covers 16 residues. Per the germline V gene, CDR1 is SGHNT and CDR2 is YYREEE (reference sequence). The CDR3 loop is CANSLDLAGGSDTQYF. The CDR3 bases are TGTGCCAACAGCTTAGACCTAGCGGGCGGATCGGATACGCAGTATTTT.

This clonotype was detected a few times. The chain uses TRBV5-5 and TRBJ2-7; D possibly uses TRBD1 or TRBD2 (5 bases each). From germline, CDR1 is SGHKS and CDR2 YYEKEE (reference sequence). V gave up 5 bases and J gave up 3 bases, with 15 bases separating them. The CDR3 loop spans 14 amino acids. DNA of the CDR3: TGTGCCAGCAGGCCCCTGGGGGTCGACTACGAGCAGTACTTC. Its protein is CASRPLGVDYEQYF.

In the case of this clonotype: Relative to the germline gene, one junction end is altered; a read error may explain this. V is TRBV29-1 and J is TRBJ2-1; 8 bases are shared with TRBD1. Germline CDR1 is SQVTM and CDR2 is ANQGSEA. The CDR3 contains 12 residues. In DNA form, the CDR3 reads TGCAGCTCAGAACAGGGGGTGTGTGAGCAGTCCTTC. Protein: CSSEQGVCEQSF.

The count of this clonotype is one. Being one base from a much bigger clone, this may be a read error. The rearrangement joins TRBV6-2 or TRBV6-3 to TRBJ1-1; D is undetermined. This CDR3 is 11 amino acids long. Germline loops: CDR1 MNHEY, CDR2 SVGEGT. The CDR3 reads CASSLFTEALF. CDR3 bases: TGTGCCAGCAGTTTATTCACTGAAGCTCTCTTT.

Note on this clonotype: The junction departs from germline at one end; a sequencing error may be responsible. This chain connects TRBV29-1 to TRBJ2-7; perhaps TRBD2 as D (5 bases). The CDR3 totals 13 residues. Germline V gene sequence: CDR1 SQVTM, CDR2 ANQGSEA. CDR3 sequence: CSFTGIVGYDQYF. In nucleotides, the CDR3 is TGCAGCTTTACCGGGATAGTCGGCTACGACCAGTACTTC.

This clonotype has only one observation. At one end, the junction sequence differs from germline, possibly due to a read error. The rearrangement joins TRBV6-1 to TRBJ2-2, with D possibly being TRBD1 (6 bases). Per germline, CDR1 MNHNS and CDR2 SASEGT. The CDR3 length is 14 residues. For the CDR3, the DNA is TGTGCCAACAGAAAAACAGGGTTGGCCGGGGAACTGTTTTTT. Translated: CANRKTGLAGELFF.

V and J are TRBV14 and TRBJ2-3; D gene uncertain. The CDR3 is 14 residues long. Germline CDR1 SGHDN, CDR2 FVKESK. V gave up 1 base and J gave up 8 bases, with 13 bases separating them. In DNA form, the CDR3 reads TGTGCCAGCAGCCAAGCCGACGGCGCCGGTACGCAGTATTTT. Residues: CASSQADGAGTQYF.

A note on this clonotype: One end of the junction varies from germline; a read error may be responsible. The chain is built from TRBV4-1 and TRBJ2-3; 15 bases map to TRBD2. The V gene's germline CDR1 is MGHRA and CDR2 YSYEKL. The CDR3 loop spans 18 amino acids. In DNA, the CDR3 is TGCGTCAGCAGCCAAGATCCCGGACTAGCGGGAGGGACAGATACGCAGTATTTT. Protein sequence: CVSSQDPGLAGGTDTQYF.

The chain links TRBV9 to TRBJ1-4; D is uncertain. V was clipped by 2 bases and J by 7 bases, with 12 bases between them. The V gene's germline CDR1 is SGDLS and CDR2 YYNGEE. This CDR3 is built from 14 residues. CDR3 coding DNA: TGTGCCAGCAGCGTGAGGGCGTTTGGTGAAAAACTGTTTTTT. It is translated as CASSVRAFGEKLFF. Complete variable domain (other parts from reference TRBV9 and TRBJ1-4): DSGVTQTPKHLITATGQRVTLRCSPRSGDLSVYWYQQSLDQGLQFLIQYYNGEERAKGNILERFSAQQFPDLHSELNLSSLELGDSALYFCASSVRAFGEKLFFGSGTQLSVL.

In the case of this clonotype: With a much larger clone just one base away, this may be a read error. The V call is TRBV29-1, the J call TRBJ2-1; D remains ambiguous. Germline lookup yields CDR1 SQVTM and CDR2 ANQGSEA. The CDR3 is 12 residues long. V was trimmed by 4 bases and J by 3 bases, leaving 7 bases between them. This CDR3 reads CSVGGCYNEQFF. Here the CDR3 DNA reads TGCAGCGTTGGTGGATGCTACAATGAGCAGTTCTTC.

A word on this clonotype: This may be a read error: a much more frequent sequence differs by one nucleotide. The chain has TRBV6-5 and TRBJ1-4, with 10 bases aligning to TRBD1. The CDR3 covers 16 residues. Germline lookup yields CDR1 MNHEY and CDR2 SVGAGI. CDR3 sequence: CASSDRGPSTNVKLFF. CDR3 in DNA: TGTGCCAGCAGCGACAGGGGGCCCAGCACTAATGTAAAACTGTTTTTT.

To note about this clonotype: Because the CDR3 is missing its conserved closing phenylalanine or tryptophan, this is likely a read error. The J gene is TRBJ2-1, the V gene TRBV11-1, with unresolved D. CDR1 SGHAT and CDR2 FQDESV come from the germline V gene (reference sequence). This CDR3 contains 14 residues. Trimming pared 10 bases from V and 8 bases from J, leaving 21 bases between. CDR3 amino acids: CAISDGFLMDEQFL. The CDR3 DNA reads TGTGCCATCTCGGACGGCTTTTTGATGGATGAGCAGTTCCTC.

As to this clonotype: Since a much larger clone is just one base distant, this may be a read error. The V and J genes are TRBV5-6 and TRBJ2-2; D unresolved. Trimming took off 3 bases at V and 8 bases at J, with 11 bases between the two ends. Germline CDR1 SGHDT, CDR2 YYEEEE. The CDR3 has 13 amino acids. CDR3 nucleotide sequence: TGTGCCAGCAGCTCTAATGGCTATGGGGAGCTGTTTTTT. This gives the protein CASSSNGYGELFF.

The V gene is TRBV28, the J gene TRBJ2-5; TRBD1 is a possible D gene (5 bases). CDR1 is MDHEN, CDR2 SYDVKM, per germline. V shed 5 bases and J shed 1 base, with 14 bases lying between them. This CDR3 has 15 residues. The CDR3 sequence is CASSLLDSPQETQYF. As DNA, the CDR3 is TGTGCCAGCAGTCTCCTCGACAGTCCCCAAGAGACCCAGTACTTC.

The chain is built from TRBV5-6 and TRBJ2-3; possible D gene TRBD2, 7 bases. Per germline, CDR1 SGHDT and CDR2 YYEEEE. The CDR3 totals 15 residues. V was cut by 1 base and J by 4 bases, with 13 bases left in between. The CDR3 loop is CASSLIGGGPDTQYF. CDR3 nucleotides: TGTGCCAGCAGCTTGATCGGCGGGGGCCCAGATACGCAGTATTTT.

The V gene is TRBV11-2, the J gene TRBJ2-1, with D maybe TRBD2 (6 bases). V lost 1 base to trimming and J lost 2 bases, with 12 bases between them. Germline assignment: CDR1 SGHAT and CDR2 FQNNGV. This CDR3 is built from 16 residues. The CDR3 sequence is CASSLGSPGAYNEQFF. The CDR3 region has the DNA TGTGCCAGCAGCTTAGGTAGCCCGGGGGCCTACAATGAGCAGTTCTTC.

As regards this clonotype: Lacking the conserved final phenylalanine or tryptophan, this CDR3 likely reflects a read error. CDR3 region: CASTRTSGRYEQYI. The CDR3, as DNA: TGTGCCAGCACCCGGACTAGCGGGAGGTACGAGCAGTACATA. V usage is TRBV12-3 or TRBV12-4 and J usage is TRBJ2-7; 14 bases align to TRBD2. V was pared by 7 bases and J by 4 bases, with 3 bases of the junction left unmatched. The CDR3 runs to 14 residues.

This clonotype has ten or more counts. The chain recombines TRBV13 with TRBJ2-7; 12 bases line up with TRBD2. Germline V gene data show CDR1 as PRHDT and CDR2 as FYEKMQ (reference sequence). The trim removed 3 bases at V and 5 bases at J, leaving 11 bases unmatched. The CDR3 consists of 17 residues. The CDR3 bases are TGTGCCAGCAGCTTCCTAGCGGGAGGGCCGGTTTCTAACGAGCAGTACTTC. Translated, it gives CASSFLAGGPVSNEQYF.

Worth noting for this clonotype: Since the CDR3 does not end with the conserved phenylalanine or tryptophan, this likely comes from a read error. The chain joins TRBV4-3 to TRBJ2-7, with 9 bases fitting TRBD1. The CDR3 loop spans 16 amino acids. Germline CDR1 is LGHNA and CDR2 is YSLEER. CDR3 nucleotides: TGCGCCAGCAACCAAGATAGGTCGGGACAGGGCTACGAGCAGTACTTA. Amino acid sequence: CASNQDRSGQGYEQYL.